The next 30 T cell receptor beta chains were all read from a single sample in a study of CD8+CD57+ T cells in acquired aplastic anemia. It was genomic DNA that served as the template for profiling TCR beta VDJ and CDR3. From the reads, TCRdb called clonotypes with MiXCR, one entry per CDR3 protein. The data hold roughly 300,000 distinct CDR3 sequences, with roughly three fifths observed a single time. Sequenced sample: sorted CD4+, CD8+, or CD8+CD57+ T cells (not recorded which) from PBMCs. The receptors were sampled from a human donor with severe aplastic anemia or a healthy control (not recorded which).

The table lists this clonotype with many counts. The J gene is TRBJ2-5, the V gene TRBV24-1, with 7 bases lining up with TRBD2. In germline, CDR1 is KGHDR, CDR2 SFDVKD. Trimming at V came to 4 bases and at J to 1 base, leaving 8 bases not matched to a gene. CDR3 length equals 16 residues. The CDR3, as DNA: TGTGCCACCAGTGACCCGACTAGCCGAAGCCAAGAGACCCAGTACTTC. It specifies CATSDPTSRSQETQYF.

This clonotype has at least ten counts. V gene TRBV5-8 combines with J gene TRBJ2-5; TRBD2 agrees at 13 bases. The CDR3 sequence is 16 residues long. The V and J ends lost 4 bases and 4 bases, in that order; junction bases with no gene match: 7. Germline lookup yields CDR1 SGHTS and CDR2 YDEGEE. The CDR3 loop reads CASSQTSGGASETQYF. The CDR3 DNA is TGTGCCAGCAGCCAAACTAGCGGGGGGGCCTCAGAGACCCAGTACTTC. Combining the CDR3 with reference TRBV5-8 and TRBJ2-5 gives the whole variable domain EAGVTQSPTHLIKTRGQQATLRCSPISGHTSVYWYQQALGLGLQFLLWYDEGEERNRGNFPPRFSGRQFPNYSSELNVNALELEDSALYLCASSQTSGGASETQYFGPGTRLLVL.

This clonotype was seen a handful of times. This chain uses TRBV7-2 with TRBJ1-1; no clear D gene. Deletions cut 1 base from V and 0 bases from J, with 12 bases between. CDR1 is SGHTA, CDR2 FQGNSA, per germline. The CDR3 covers 16 residues. Written as DNA, the CDR3 is TGTGCCAGCAGCTTAGAATCCAGCAGCTTGAACACTGAAGCTTTCTTT. Protein product: CASSLESSSLNTEAFF.

This clonotype was seen many times. This sequence joins TRBV19 and TRBJ1-5; possible D gene TRBD1, 5 bases. CDR3 length: 13 amino acids. V was shortened by 7 bases and J by 9 bases, with 16 bases between the two germline ends. The germline CDR1 and CDR2 sequences are LNHDA and SQIVND (reference sequence). The chain's CDR3 is CASKARVRGPQHF. CDR3 nucleotide sequence: TGTGCCAGTAAGGCCAGGGTAAGAGGGCCCCAGCATTTT.

This clonotype was recorded many times. The V and J genes are TRBV7-9 and TRBJ2-3, with 10 bases matching TRBD2. CDR1 and CDR2 from the germline V gene are SEHNR and FQNEAQ (reference sequence). The CDR3 is made up of 15 amino acids. After removal of 3 bases from V and 1 base from J, the junction contained 1 base not matched to a gene. CDR3 DNA: TGTGCCAGCAGCTTCGGACTAGCGGGCACAGATACGCAGTATTTT. Residues: CASSFGLAGTDTQYF.

The rearrangement links TRBV24-1 to TRBJ2-1; D gene uncertain. Germline CDR1 and CDR2: KGHDR and SFDVKD. This CDR3 has 12 amino acids. The germline V and J ends were trimmed by 0 bases and 7 bases, with 3 bases remaining between them. The CDR3 nucleotides are TGTGCCACCAGTGATTTGATGAATGAGCAGTTCTTC. The encoded protein is CATSDLMNEQFF.

The chain uses TRBV4-3 and TRBJ2-7; perhaps TRBD2 as D (6 bases). Germline V gene lookup returns CDR1 LGHNA and CDR2 YSLEER. This CDR3 has 14 amino acids. The germline V and J ends were trimmed by 4 bases and 3 bases, with 13 bases remaining between them. CDR3 protein: CASSPFGGGYEQYF. The DNA for the CDR3 is TGCGCCAGCAGCCCTTTCGGGGGTGGCTACGAGCAGTACTTC.

The chain employs TRBV7-8 and TRBJ2-7, with D perhaps given as TRBD1 or TRBD2 (5 bases each). The V and J ends lost 6 bases and 2 bases respectively, with 8 bases between them. Germline V gene data show CDR1 as SGHVS and CDR2 as FQNEAQ. The CDR3 runs 12 residues. CDR3 residues: CASRGVAYEQYF. The CDR3, as DNA: TGTGCCAGCAGGGGGGTCGCCTACGAGCAGTACTTC.

V gene TRBV7-9 combines with J gene TRBJ1-4; D is undetermined. Trimming removed 5 bases at V and 0 bases at J, with 10 bases between. CDR1 is SEHNR, CDR2 FQNEAQ, per germline (reference sequence). This CDR3 is built from 15 residues. Here the CDR3 reads CASSRTVTTNEKLFF. The CDR3 DNA reads TGTGCCAGCAGCCGGACGGTTACAACTAATGAAAAACTGTTTTTT.

Notes on this clonotype: This CDR3 is missing its conserved last phenylalanine or tryptophan, likely due to a read error. CDR3: CASGLRTGNGYTC. In DNA form, the CDR3 reads TGTGCTAGTGGTTTAAGGACAGGGAATGGCTACACCTGC. The rearrangement links TRBV12-5 to TRBJ1-2, with TRBD1 identical over 8 bases. V trimming: 3 bases; J trimming: 6 bases; junction bases outside the gene matches: 3. The CDR3 is made up of 13 amino acids. CDR1 and CDR2 from the germline V gene are LGHNT and FRNRAP.

Worth noting for this clonotype: Possible read error: a much larger clone is one base away. The chain carries TRBV2 and TRBJ1-6, with 11 bases that match TRBD1. Germline V lookup: CDR1 SNHLY, CDR2 FYNNEI. There are 14 residues in the CDR3. The CDR3 DNA follows: TGTGCCAGCAGCGGACAGGGGGCTTATTCACTCCTCCACTTT. It yields the protein CASSGQGAYSLLHF.

The rearrangement joins TRBV29-1 to TRBJ2-2, with 8 bases matching TRBD2. From germline, CDR1 is SQVTM and CDR2 ANQGSEA. V lost 4 bases, J lost 0 bases, and 1 base stayed unmatched. The CDR3 has 14 amino acids. CDR3 amino acids: CSVGGLANTGELFF. CDR3 bases: TGCAGCGTTGGGGGACTAGCGAACACCGGGGAGCTGTTTTTT.

This clonotype was seen only a few times. The V and J genes are TRBV12-3 or TRBV12-4 and TRBJ1-1; D perhaps matches TRBD1 (5 bases). CDR3 length: 15 residues. With 0 bases removed from V and 1 base from J, the gap between germline ends came to 9 bases. In DNA form, the CDR3 reads TGTGCCAGCAGTTTAGCCGGGACGGGGAACACTGAAGCTTTCTTT. Its translation is CASSLAGTGNTEAFF.

The gene calls are TRBV19 and TRBJ1-1, with 9 bases fitting TRBD1. The germline V gene encodes CDR1 LNHDA and CDR2 SQIVND (reference sequence). The CDR3 runs 14 residues. Unmatched junction bases numbered 14, after V lost 11 bases and J lost 7 bases. The CDR3 nucleotides read TGTGCCGCGGTGGGGACAGGGCGCGCCATTGAAGCTTTCTTT. Encoded protein: CAAVGTGRAIEAFF.

This clonotype was counted many times. V usage is TRBV20-1 and J usage is TRBJ2-7; the match to TRBD1 covers 8 bases. The length of the CDR3 is 14 residues. The germline gives CDR1 DFQATT, CDR2 SNEGSKA (reference sequence). The V and J ends lost 0 bases and 2 bases, in that order; junction bases with no gene match: 3. CDR3 in DNA: TGCAGTGCTAGAGACAGGGGGCGCCCCTACGAGCAGTACTTC. It yields the protein CSARDRGRPYEQYF.

V and J are TRBV7-2 and TRBJ1-1, with 9 bases lining up with TRBD1. Losses at the gene ends were 6 bases for V and 0 bases for J; bases not matched to a gene: 11. The CDR3 length is 17 residues. Germline CDR1 and CDR2: SGHTA and FQGNSA. The CDR3 DNA follows: TGTGCCAGCAGTCCCACCGGGACAGGGCGTCTGAACACTGAAGCTTTCTTT. Amino acids: CASSPTGTGRLNTEAFF.

The chain has TRBV2 and TRBJ2-1; no reliable D call. V shed 4 bases and J shed 9 bases, with 16 bases lying between them. Germline loops: CDR1 SNHLY, CDR2 FYNNEI. CDR3 length: 14 amino acids. Here the CDR3 reads CASSGGPPGGEQFF. The CDR3 nucleotides are TGTGCCAGCAGTGGTGGCCCTCCCGGCGGTGAGCAGTTCTTC.

This clonotype appeared many times. The V gene is TRBV3-1, the J gene TRBJ2-7, with D possibly being TRBD1 (5 bases). The ends were cut back, 1 base at V and 6 bases at J, with 19 bases in the middle. CDR3 size: 16 residues. Germline CDR1 and CDR2: LGHDT and YNNKEL (reference sequence). The CDR3 sequence: CASSQAKTGVSPEQYF. CDR3 bases: TGTGCCAGCAGCCAAGCCAAAACAGGTGTCAGCCCCGAGCAGTACTTC.

The gene calls are TRBV29-1 and TRBJ2-2; 7 bases match TRBD2. This CDR3 contains 16 residues. The ends lost 0 bases at V and 3 bases at J; junction bases unmatched: 7. Germline-derived CDR1 and CDR2 are SQVTM and ANQGSEA. This CDR3 is CSVEDQAGVDTGELFF. Written as DNA, the CDR3 is TGCAGCGTTGAAGATCAGGCGGGAGTAGACACCGGGGAGCTGTTTTTT.

This clonotype was seen ten or more times. V gene TRBV9 combines with J gene TRBJ2-1; 12 bases agree with TRBD2. The CDR3 covers 15 residues. CDR1 SGDLS and CDR2 YYNGEE come from the germline V gene. The V and J ends lost 4 bases and 8 bases, in that order; junction bases with no gene match: 7. The DNA for the CDR3 is TGTGCCAGCAGCCTAGCGGGGGGGCCTTTGGATGAGCAGTTCTTC. Its protein is CASSLAGGPLDEQFF.

This clonotype was counted a few times. This chain connects TRBV24-1 to TRBJ2-7; no clear D gene. V was cut by 5 bases and J by 0 bases, with 16 bases left in between. The CDR3 length is 16 residues. The germline V gene encodes CDR1 KGHDR and CDR2 SFDVKD. CDR3 in DNA: TGTGCCACCAGTGTTATACGTAACAGTGACTCCTACGAGCAGTACTTC. This codes for CATSVIRNSDSYEQYF.

The J gene is TRBJ2-7, the V gene TRBV29-1, with D perhaps assigned TRBD1 or TRBD2 (5 bases each). The V and J ends lost 0 bases and 6 bases respectively, with 21 bases between them. The CDR3 covers 16 residues. In germline, CDR1 is SQVTM, CDR2 ANQGSEA. CDR3 protein: CSVEDTSGGAGGEQYF. The DNA of the CDR3 is TGCAGCGTTGAAGACACATCTGGTGGGGCGGGCGGCGAGCAGTACTTC.

There are many counts of this clonotype. This could be a read error, since a much larger clone is one nucleotide away. This chain links TRBV27 with TRBJ1-3; no definite D call. Trimming cost V 7 bases and J 3 bases, with 4 bases left between them. The CDR3 covers 11 residues. Germline CDR1 reads MNHEY; CDR2 reads SMNVEV (reference sequence). DNA of the CDR3: TGTGCCAGCAAGGGTGGAAACACCATATATTTT. Translating gives CASKGGNTIYF.

The chain is built from TRBV11-2 and TRBJ2-3; 9 bases map to TRBD2. Germline loops: CDR1 SGHAT, CDR2 FQNNGV. The CDR3 sequence is 17 residues long. J gave up 5 bases and V 1 base, and 10 bases lay outside the gene matches. The CDR3 protein is CASSLVGAAGGLDTQYF. CDR3 DNA sequence: TGTGCCAGCAGCTTAGTGGGGGCAGCGGGAGGTCTAGATACGCAGTATTTT.

This clonotype came up many times. The chain recombines TRBV19 with TRBJ2-3; D may match TRBD1 or TRBD2 (5 bases each). Trimming removed 6 bases at V and 2 bases at J, with 21 bases between. This CDR3 contains 17 residues. Germline V gene data show CDR1 as LNHDA and CDR2 as SQIVND (reference sequence). CDR3 sequence reads: CASSLLPGPQTTDTQYF. CDR3 sequence (DNA): TGTGCCAGTAGCCTACTTCCGGGACCCCAAACCACAGATACGCAGTATTTT.

The V and J genes are TRBV29-1 and TRBJ2-5; TRBD1 matches at 7 bases. V lost 4 bases, J lost 5 bases, and 16 bases stayed unmatched. CDR1 is SQVTM, CDR2 ANQGSEA, per germline. The CDR3 length is 16 residues. The CDR3 DNA reads TGCAGCGTTGCAAGAGGGGCGACAGGGTATGCGGAGACCCAGTACTTC. Translating gives CSVARGATGYAETQYF.

The V and J genes are TRBV10-3 and TRBJ1-6; 7 nucleotides align to TRBD1. The CDR3 has 18 residues. Germline assignment: CDR1 ENHRY and CDR2 SYGVKD. Germline trimming cut 5 bases from V and 8 bases from J; bases unmatched to any gene: 18. The CDR3 region is CAISNPTPGWDSYSPLHF. CDR3 coding DNA: TGTGCCATCAGTAATCCTACCCCAGGGTGGGACAGCTATTCACCCCTCCACTTT.

The V call is TRBV19, the J call TRBJ1-2, with no clear D. Per the germline V gene, CDR1 is LNHDA and CDR2 is SQIVND (reference sequence). This CDR3 contains 11 residues. Trimming cost V 3 bases and J 5 bases, with 4 bases left between them. DNA of the CDR3: TGTGCCAGTAGTATTGAGTATGGCTACACCTTC. The encoded protein is CASSIEYGYTF.

This clonotype was seen repeatedly, ten times or more. The chain carries TRBV7-3 and TRBJ2-3; D gene uncertain. Trimming shortened V by 5 bases and J by 3 bases, and 15 bases separated the two germline ends. This CDR3 region has 15 residues. Germline V gives CDR1 SGHTA, CDR2 FQGTGA. CDR3 sequence: CASSPQRGSTDTQYF. The CDR3 region has the DNA TGTGCCAGCAGCCCTCAGAGAGGATCGACAGATACGCAGTATTTT.

This clonotype was recorded a few times. The chain recombines TRBV7-6 with TRBJ2-1, with D hard to call. Trimming removed 4 bases at V and 6 bases at J, with 10 bases between. The CDR3 spans 13 residues. Germline CDR1 SGHVS, CDR2 FNYEAQ. CDR3 coding DNA: TGTGCCAGCAGCTGGGATTCTAGCAATGAGCAGTTCTTC. Residues: CASSWDSSNEQFF.